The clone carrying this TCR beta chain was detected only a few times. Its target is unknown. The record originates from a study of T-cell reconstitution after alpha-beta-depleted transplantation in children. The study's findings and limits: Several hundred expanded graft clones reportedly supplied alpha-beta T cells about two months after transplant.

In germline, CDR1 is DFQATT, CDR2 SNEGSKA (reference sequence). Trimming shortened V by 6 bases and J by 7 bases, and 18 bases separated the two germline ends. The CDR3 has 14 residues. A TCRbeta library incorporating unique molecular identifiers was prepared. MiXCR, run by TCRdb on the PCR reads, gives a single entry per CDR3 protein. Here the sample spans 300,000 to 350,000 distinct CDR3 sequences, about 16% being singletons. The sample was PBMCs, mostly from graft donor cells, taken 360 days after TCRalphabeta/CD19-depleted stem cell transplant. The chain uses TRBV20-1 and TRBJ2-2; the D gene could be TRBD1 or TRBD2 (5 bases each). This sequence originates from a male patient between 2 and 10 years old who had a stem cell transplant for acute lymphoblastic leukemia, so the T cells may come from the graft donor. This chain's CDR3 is CSAAPWGSVGELFF. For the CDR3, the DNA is TGCAGTGCAGCCCCATGGGGGTCGGTCGGGGAGCTGTTTTTT.